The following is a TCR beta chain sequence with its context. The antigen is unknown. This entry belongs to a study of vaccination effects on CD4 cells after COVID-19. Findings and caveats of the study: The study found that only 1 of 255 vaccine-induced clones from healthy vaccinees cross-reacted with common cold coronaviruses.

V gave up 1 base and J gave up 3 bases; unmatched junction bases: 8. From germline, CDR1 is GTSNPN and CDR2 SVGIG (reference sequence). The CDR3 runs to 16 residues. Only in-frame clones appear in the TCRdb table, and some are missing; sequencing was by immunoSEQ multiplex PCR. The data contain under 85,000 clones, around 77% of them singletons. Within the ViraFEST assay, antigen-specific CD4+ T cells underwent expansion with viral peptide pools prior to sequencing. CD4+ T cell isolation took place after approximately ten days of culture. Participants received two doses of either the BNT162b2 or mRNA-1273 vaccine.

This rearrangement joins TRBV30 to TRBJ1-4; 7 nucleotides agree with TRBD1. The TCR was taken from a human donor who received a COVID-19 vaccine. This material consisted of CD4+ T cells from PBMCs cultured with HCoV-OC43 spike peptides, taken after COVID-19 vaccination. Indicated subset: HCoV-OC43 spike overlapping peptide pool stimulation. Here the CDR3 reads CAWSAGGMAANEKLFF. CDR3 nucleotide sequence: TGTGCCTGGAGTGCAGGGGGTATGGCAGCTAATGAAAAACTGTTTTTT.